Each of the 18 T cell receptor beta chains below was sequenced from the same sample in a study of blood T cell repertoires in COVID-19. Generated by immunoSEQ multiplex PCR, the TCRdb table keeps only in-frame clones and is missing some. Among roughly 300,000 clones listed, more than 75% were seen once. The material sequenced was PBMCs or T cells enriched from blood (not recorded which). The receptors were sampled from a woman between 35 and 50 years old with acute COVID-19.

The chain is built from TRBV5-6 and TRBJ2-2; possibly TRBD2 for D (5 bases). The V gene lost 3 bases and the J gene lost 6 bases, with 6 bases spanning the gap. This CDR3 is 12 amino acids long. Germline V lookup: CDR1 SGHDT, CDR2 YYEEEE. The CDR3 protein is CASSWEPGELFF. In DNA, the CDR3 is TGTGCCAGCAGCTGGGAGCCCGGGGAGCTGTTTTTT.

CDR3 region: CASSIRLAGGLNEQFF. DNA for the CDR3: TGTGCCAGTAGTATTCGGCTAGCGGGAGGGCTGAATGAGCAGTTCTTC. The genes are TRBV19 and TRBJ2-1; 12 bases map to TRBD2. Unmatched junction bases numbered 7, after V lost 3 bases and J lost 7 bases. Germline V CDR1 and CDR2: LNHDA, SQIVND (reference sequence). The CDR3 consists of 16 residues.

This clone has just one count. The V and J genes are TRBV21-1 and TRBJ2-1; the table's D call, TRBD1, was not checked against the DNA. TRBV21-1 is a known pseudogene. The CDR3 extends over 16 amino acids. For the CDR3, the DNA is TGTGCCAGCAGCAAAGTTGGCAGGGGCCAGCGCCGGGAGCAGTTCTTC. It specifies CASSKVGRGQRREQFF.

This clone has a single count. This CDR3 is CASSLIAGGGGYEQYF. CDR3 DNA sequence: TGTGCCAGCAGCTTAATAGCGGGAGGAGGGGGCTACGAGCAGTACTTC. The V and J genes are TRBV7-2 and TRBJ2-7, with 10 bases identical to TRBD2. This CDR3 contains 16 residues. V lost 2 bases, J lost 3 bases, and 7 bases stayed unmatched. Germline V lookup: CDR1 SGHTA, CDR2 FQGNSA.

V gene TRBV6-2 or TRBV6-3 combines with J gene TRBJ1-3; D is unresolved. The CDR3 consists of 15 residues. Germline CDR1 and CDR2: MNHEY and SVGEGT. Trimming took off 0 bases at V and 0 bases at J, with 6 bases between the two ends. The CDR3 is CASSYSADSGNTIYF. CDR3 sequence (DNA): TGTGCCAGCAGTTACTCGGCGGACTCTGGAAACACCATATATTTT.

This chain connects TRBV29-1 to TRBJ2-1, with 9 bases matching TRBD2. The germline CDR1 and CDR2 sequences are SQVTM and ANQGSEA. Trimming at V came to 7 bases and at J to 6 bases, leaving 10 bases not matched to a gene. The CDR3 spans 14 residues. CDR3 bases: TGCAGCGGCCTATCGAGCGGGGGGACCAATGAGCAGTTCTTC. Translation gives CSGLSSGGTNEQFF.

This chain joins TRBV21-1 and TRBJ1-3; the DNA was not compared with TRBD1, the D call given in the table. TRBV21-1 is annotated as a pseudogene. The CDR3 extends over 20 amino acids. In DNA, the CDR3 is TGTGCCAGCAGCAAAGAAATTCGACAGGGGATGGAGAGCTCTGGAAACACCATATATTTT. Its protein is CASSKEIRQGMESSGNTIYF.

The chain joins TRBV6-2 or TRBV6-3 to TRBJ2-7, with 7 bases aligning to TRBD2. The CDR3 spans 14 residues. Germline CDR1 and CDR2: MNHEY and SVGEGT. Trimming at V came to 6 bases and at J to 7 bases, leaving 12 bases not matched to a gene. CDR3 sequence (DNA): TGTGCCAGCAGCGCTGGGACTAAGATCGGGGAGCAGTACTTC. It codes for CASSAGTKIGEQYF.

The rearrangement joins TRBV7-9 to TRBJ1-1, with 9 bases aligning to TRBD1. J lost 1 base, V lost 5 bases, and 8 bases had no gene match. CDR3 length equals 16 residues. Germline V CDR1 and CDR2: SEHNR, FQNEAQ (reference sequence). This CDR3 reads CASSRSGQGPNTEAFF. The CDR3 DNA reads TGTGCCAGCAGCCGATCGGGACAGGGACCGAACACTGAAGCTTTCTTT.

Ten or more counts support this clone. This chain links TRBV15 with TRBJ2-1; 8 bases map to TRBD2. V shed 1 base, J shed 8 bases, and the junction held 10 bases outside the gene matches. From germline, CDR1 is LNHNV and CDR2 YYDKDF (reference sequence). This CDR3 has 16 amino acids. Written as DNA, the CDR3 is TGTGCCACCAGCAGAGGTAGTACGGGGGGGCCCGATGAGCAGTTCTTC. This translates into CATSRGSTGGPDEQFF.

The rearrangement joins TRBV27 to TRBJ1-2, with D possibly being TRBD1 (5 bases). Germline-derived CDR1 and CDR2 are MNHEY and SMNVEV (reference sequence). V gave up 0 bases and J gave up 6 bases, with 14 bases separating them. This CDR3 region has 15 residues. The CDR3 nucleotides read TGTGCCAGCAGTTTATCAAGGCGGGGCACGGATGGCTACACCTTC. This codes for CASSLSRRGTDGYTF.

The rearrangement uses TRBV3-1 (or the pseudogene TRBV3-2) and TRBJ2-7; TRBD2 is a possible D gene (6 bases). V lost 1 base and J 2 bases, leaving 12 bases between the germline ends. CDR1 and CDR2 from the germline V gene are LGHDT and YNNKEL (reference sequence). The CDR3 length is 15 residues. The CDR3 DNA reads as TGTGCCAGCAGCCAAGCGGCTAGCGTAGCCTACGAGCAGTACTTC. It specifies CASSQAASVAYEQYF.

The chain couples TRBV2 to TRBJ2-5; TRBD2 is a possible D gene (5 bases). This CDR3 comprises 15 residues. From germline, CDR1 is SNHLY and CDR2 FYNNEI. The germline V and J ends were trimmed by 1 base and 2 bases, with 11 bases remaining between them. The CDR3 DNA is TGTGCCAGCAGTGAAGTCGGAGCGGTTCAAGAGACCCAGTACTTC. Its protein is CASSEVGAVQETQYF.

This chain links TRBV5-1 with TRBJ2-5; 9 positions match TRBD1. This CDR3 comprises 13 residues. Trimming removed 4 bases from V and 5 bases from J; junction bases left unmatched: 3. Germline V gene sequence: CDR1 SGHRS, CDR2 YFSETQ. CDR3 DNA sequence: TGCGCCAGCAGCGTGGGGACAGGGGAGACCCAGTACTTC. Translated, it gives CASSVGTGETQYF.

This chain uses TRBV19 with TRBJ2-5; 12 nucleotides align to TRBD1. There are 18 residues in the CDR3. V dropped 5 bases and J dropped 3; count of bases not matched to a gene: 13. The germline gives CDR1 LNHDA, CDR2 SQIVND (reference sequence). The DNA of the CDR3 is TGTGCCAGTAGTGGGACAGGGGGCATACTGCGGAAGGAAGAGACCCAGTACTTC. Its protein is CASSGTGGILRKEETQYF.

The rearrangement joins TRBV20-1 to TRBJ1-1, with D tentatively TRBD1 (5 bases). V was pared by 5 bases and J by 11 bases, with 15 bases between. This CDR3 region has 11 residues. Germline CDR1 DFQATT, CDR2 SNEGSKA (reference sequence). In nucleotides, the CDR3 is TGCAGTGCTCCAGGGCCCACTGGGGCTTTCTTT. It encodes CSAPGPTGAFF.

This rearrangement joins TRBV7-6 to TRBJ1-3; no definite D call. Germline assignment: CDR1 SGHVS and CDR2 FNYEAQ. Trimming left V 2 bases short and J 0 bases short, with 14 bases between. This CDR3 spans 17 amino acids. The CDR3: CASSLRSYSSSGNTIYF. The CDR3, as DNA: TGTGCCAGCAGCTTAAGGTCCTACAGTAGCTCTGGAAACACCATATATTTT.

The rearrangement links TRBV5-8 to TRBJ1-1; TRBD1 is a possible D gene (5 bases). CDR1 is SGHTS, CDR2 YDEGEE, per germline. The CDR3 runs 15 residues. Trimming stripped 4 bases from V and 2 bases from J, with 15 bases between. As DNA, the CDR3 is TGTGCCAGCAGCCTGATTATACAGGCCAACACTGAAGCTTTCTTT. This codes for CASSLIIQANTEAFF.